This TCR beta chain stems from a study of blood T cell repertoires in COVID-19. The CDR3 loop spans 13 amino acids. Germline loops: CDR1 LNHDA, CDR2 SQIVND (reference sequence). Trimming removed 6 bases from V and 2 bases from J, with 8 bases in between. TCRdb's copy holds only in-frame clones and misses some; the assay was immunoSEQ multiplex PCR. The table includes roughly 75,000 clones, 75% to 95% detected once. The specimen sequenced was peripheral blood. This clonotype was obtained from a human donor in a cohort sampled during active COVID-19. J is TRBJ1-5 and V is TRBV19; D might be TRBD1 (5 bases). In nucleotides, the CDR3 is TGTGCCAGTAGAAGCAGGGGCAATCAGCCCCAGCATTTT. Its protein product is CASRSRGNQPQHF. Full variable domain (outside the CDR3, taken from reference TRBV19 and TRBJ1-5): DGGITQSPKYLFRKEGQNVTLSCEQNLNHDAMYWYRQDPGQGLRLIYYSQIVNDFQKGDIAEGYSVSREKKESFPLTVTSAQKNPTAFYLCASRSRGNQPQHFGDGTRLSIL.